These 30 T cell receptor beta chains were sequenced from one sample in a study of a mutant IDH1 vaccine in newly diagnosed glioma. Only in-frame clones appear in the TCRdb table, and some are missing; sequencing was by immunoSEQ multiplex PCR. The sample consists of tens of thousands of clones, 65% of them appearing once. No antigens are known for them. Time point of the sample: week 47, end of study. Doses consisted of 300 ug of mutant IDH1 20-mer peptide each, paired with topical imiquimod. The starting material was peripheral blood mononuclear cells (PBMCs), obtained from a glioma patient whose treatment included an IDH1 peptide vaccine. These receptor sequences come from a man aged 40-49 years with glioma. Some clones in this sample may be carry-over from other donors' samples.

This clone has only a few counts. This chain uses TRBV4-1 with TRBJ2-4; D perhaps matches TRBD1 (6 bases). Deletions cut 1 base from V and 13 bases from J, with 20 bases between. The CDR3 length is 15 residues. In germline, CDR1 is MGHRA, CDR2 YSYEKL. CDR3 nucleotide sequence: TGCGCCAGCAGCCAAGTTTCTATCCCAGGGGCGTCACAGTACTTC. As protein: CASSQVSIPGASQYF.

This clone was seen a few times. The chain employs TRBV6-5 and TRBJ2-7; D is possibly TRBD1 (5 bases). The CDR3 runs 12 residues. Germline CDR1 is MNHEY and CDR2 is SVGAGI. The CDR3 protein is CVVGREIYEQYF. For the CDR3, the DNA is TGTGTGGTCGGCAGGGAAATCTACGAGCAGTACTTC.

The gene calls are TRBV18 and TRBJ1-1, with a possible D match to TRBD1 (5 bases). There are 15 residues in the CDR3. Germline assignment: CDR1 KGHSH and CDR2 LQKENI. With 6 bases removed from V and 10 bases from J, the gap between germline ends came to 24 bases. CDR3 region: CASSFVSGDSKSAFF. In nucleotides, the CDR3 is TGTGCCAGCTCGTTTGTAAGCGGGGACTCAAAGTCAGCTTTCTTT.

The chain uses TRBV19 and TRBJ2-5; a possible D gene is TRBD2 (6 bases). The V end was cut by 5 bases, the J end by 5 bases, with 15 bases between. Looked up from germline, CDR1 is LNHDA and CDR2 is SQIVND (reference sequence). This CDR3 has 14 residues. The CDR3 sequence is CASSPGTAGETQYF. CDR3 bases: TGTGCCAGTAGTCCCGGGACGGCGGGGGAGACCCAGTACTTC.

This sequence joins TRBV19 and TRBJ2-7; maybe TRBD2 (5 bases). The CDR3 loop spans 14 amino acids. Germline values: CDR1 LNHDA, CDR2 SQIVND (reference sequence). V dropped 3 bases and J dropped 1 base, with 10 bases sitting between them. In DNA, the CDR3 is TGTGCCAGTAGTATCGACGGGGAGTCCTACGAGCAGTACTTC. Its protein product is CASSIDGESYEQYF.

The chain employs TRBV30 and TRBJ1-2, with 7 nucleotides matching TRBD1. CDR1 is GTSNPN, CDR2 SVGIG, per germline (reference sequence). J gave up 8 bases and V 3 bases, and 12 bases lay outside the gene matches. The CDR3 spans 14 residues. The CDR3 spells CAWSQGVPVGGYTF. The CDR3 nucleotides are TGTGCCTGGAGCCAGGGGGTGCCGGTTGGAGGCTACACCTTC.

The chain recombines TRBV5-4 with TRBJ2-5; 10 bases are a match to TRBD2. Unmatched junction bases numbered 1, after V lost 3 bases and J lost 2 bases. This CDR3 is built from 14 residues. In germline, CDR1 is SGHNT, CDR2 YYREEE (reference sequence). Here the CDR3 DNA reads TGTGCCAGCAGCTCGGGACTAGCGCAAGAGACCCAGTACTTC. Translating gives CASSSGLAQETQYF.

The chain links TRBV7-9 to TRBJ2-5; 8 positions agree with TRBD1. V dropped 5 bases and J dropped 5; count of bases not matched to a gene: 7. Germline V gene lookup returns CDR1 SEHNR and CDR2 FQNEAQ (reference sequence). This CDR3 is 14 amino acids long. CDR3 sequence (DNA): TGTGCCAGCAGCCTCGGACAGGGCTGGGAGACCCAGTACTTC. Amino acids: CASSLGQGWETQYF.

The CDR3 sequence is CASSDPSLAGHYNEQFF. The CDR3 coding sequence is TGTGCCAGCAGTGACCCCTCCCTAGCGGGCCATTACAATGAGCAGTTCTTC. This chain uses TRBV2 with TRBJ2-1; 8 bases agree with TRBD2. Germline-derived CDR1 and CDR2 are SNHLY and FYNNEI. This CDR3 is built from 17 residues. V lost 3 bases, J lost 4 bases, and 11 bases stayed unmatched.

The chain recombines TRBV6-6 with TRBJ1-2, with TRBD1 identical over 7 bases. The J segment lost 8 bases and the V segment lost 5 bases, leaving 8 bases of the junction unmatched. The CDR3 contains 13 residues. Germline assignment: CDR1 MNHNY and CDR2 SVGAGI (reference sequence). The CDR3 is CASSPTTGVGYTF. CDR3 bases: TGTGCCAGCAGTCCGACCACAGGGGTCGGCTACACCTTC.

The chain has TRBV2 and TRBJ1-5; D is perhaps TRBD1 (5 bases). Germline CDR1 is SNHLY and CDR2 is FYNNEI. This CDR3 contains 14 residues. V was cut by 5 bases and J by 5 bases, with 13 bases left in between. The CDR3 loop is CASSRGREDQPQHF. The CDR3 DNA follows: TGTGCCAGCAGTAGGGGTAGGGAAGATCAGCCCCAGCATTTT. Based on the CDR3 plus reference TRBV2 and TRBJ1-5, the full variable domain is EPEVTQTPSHQVTQMGQEVILRCVPISNHLYFYWYRQILGQKVEFLVSFYNNEISEKSEIFDDQFSVERPDGSNFTLKIRSTKLEDSAMYFCASSRGREDQPQHFGDGTRLSIL.

This clone was observed a single time. The genes are TRBV7-9 and TRBJ2-2; D ambiguous. V lost 2 bases and J lost 5, with 9 bases in between. This CDR3 comprises 14 residues. Germline lookup yields CDR1 SEHNR and CDR2 FQNEAQ (reference sequence). Here the CDR3 DNA reads TGTGCCAGCAGCTTAAATAAGGGTACCGGGGAGCTGTTTTTT. As protein: CASSLNKGTGELFF.

The chain uses TRBV4-1 and TRBJ2-1; D is undetermined. Trimming shortened V by 3 bases and J by 2 bases, and 5 bases separated the two germline ends. The CDR3 runs 13 residues. Per germline, CDR1 MGHRA and CDR2 YSYEKL. The DNA for the CDR3 is TGCGCCAGCAGCCAGGGAACCTACAATGAGCAGTTCTTC. Its protein product is CASSQGTYNEQFF.

The J gene is TRBJ1-2, the V gene TRBV6-1; maybe TRBD1 (6 bases). The CDR3 runs to 17 residues. The germline V gene has CDR1 MNHNS and CDR2 SASEGT. Trimming took 3 bases from V and 6 from J, leaving 23 bases between them. In DNA, the CDR3 is TGTGCCAGCAGTGATTTTTCTGTTCGGGGGCCTCTTGATGGCTACACCTTC. Amino acid sequence: CASSDFSVRGPLDGYTF.

This clone was detected a few times. CDR3 in amino acids: CASSYDANEKLFF. CDR3 nucleotides: TGTGCCAGCAGTTACGATGCTAATGAAAAACTGTTTTTT. This chain links TRBV6-6 with TRBJ1-4; D is unresolved. V was clipped by 2 bases and J by 3 bases, with 4 bases between them. CDR3 length: 13 residues. CDR1 is MNHNY and CDR2 is SVGAGI in the germline V gene (reference sequence).

Here the CDR3 DNA reads TGTGCCAGCAGCCCGGAGGGGGGCCTAGCGGGGCCCCAGCATTTT. It encodes CASSPEGGLAGPQHF. The chain uses TRBV5-5 and TRBJ1-5; D may be TRBD1 (6 bases). The CDR3 loop spans 15 amino acids. V lost 4 bases and J 9 bases, leaving 20 bases between the germline ends. Germline-derived CDR1 and CDR2 are SGHKS and YYEKEE (reference sequence).

This clone has more than one count but fewer than ten. J is TRBJ1-1 and V is TRBV7-2; D call uncertain. The germline gives CDR1 SGHTA, CDR2 FQGNSA. V lost 5 bases to trimming and J lost 5 bases, with 15 bases between them. This CDR3 is built from 14 residues. The CDR3, as DNA: TGTGCCAGCAGCCCTGACGGGAGGAGGACTGAAGCTTTCTTT. Encoded protein: CASSPDGRRTEAFF.

This clone has a single count. V is TRBV9 and J is TRBJ1-4; TRBD1 matches at 9 bases. The CDR3 totals 17 residues. Trimming at V came to 3 bases and at J to 4 bases, leaving 10 bases not matched to a gene. Per germline, CDR1 SGDLS and CDR2 YYNGEE. The chain's CDR3 is CASSETGGNYLNEKLFF. CDR3 nucleotide sequence: TGTGCCAGCAGCGAAACAGGGGGCAATTACCTTAATGAAAAACTGTTTTTT.

The chain recombines TRBV7-9 with TRBJ2-7; tentatively, D is TRBD2 (6 bases). Trimming removed 5 bases from V and 7 bases from J, with 21 bases in between. From germline, CDR1 is SEHNR and CDR2 FQNEAQ (reference sequence). The CDR3 runs 15 residues. The CDR3 DNA reads as TGTGCCAGCAGCCCGCCGGGACTTCCGGGATGGGAGCAGTACTTC. This sequence encodes CASSPPGLPGWEQYF.

The CDR3 DNA reads as TGTGCCAGCAGCCGATCCCAACTTGAAGCTTTCTTT. Translating gives CASSRSQLEAFF. The chain recombines TRBV11-2 with TRBJ1-1; no definite D call. V lost 5 bases and J lost 7, with 11 bases in between. The CDR3 is made up of 12 amino acids. Germline loops: CDR1 SGHAT, CDR2 FQNNGV.

The chain combines TRBV29-1 with TRBJ2-3; 7 bases are shared with TRBD1. Unmatched junction bases numbered 11, after V lost 0 bases and J lost 2 bases. The CDR3 is 17 residues long. Per germline, CDR1 SQVTM and CDR2 ANQGSEA. This CDR3 reads CSVEELTVGTATDTQYF. CDR3 in DNA: TGCAGCGTTGAAGAGCTTACCGTCGGGACAGCCACAGATACGCAGTATTTT.

The chain employs TRBV5-4 and TRBJ2-1; unclear D gene. Trimming cost V 1 base and J 13 bases, with 15 bases left between them. Germline values: CDR1 SGHNT, CDR2 YYREEE (reference sequence). CDR3 length: 13 amino acids. The CDR3 here is CASSLSDGRLQFF. In DNA form, the CDR3 reads TGTGCCAGCAGCTTGTCCGACGGCAGACTCCAGTTCTTC.

The chain has TRBV7-4 and TRBJ1-6; no definite D call. Germline CDR1 is SGHVT and CDR2 is SQSDAQ. CDR3 length equals 16 residues. The germline V and J ends were trimmed by 9 bases and 0 bases, with 15 bases remaining between them. CDR3 sequence reads: CARPKQESSYNSPLHF. The DNA of the CDR3 is TGTGCCAGACCGAAGCAGGAAAGCTCCTATAATTCACCCCTCCACTTT.

In this sample, this clone turned up a few times. V and J are TRBV2 and TRBJ1-1; D is unresolved. CDR1 is SNHLY and CDR2 is FYNNEI in the germline V gene. The CDR3 runs to 12 residues. The V end lost 7 bases, the J end lost 0 bases, and 6 bases lay between the germline ends. The CDR3 sequence: CASNELNTEAFF. CDR3 bases: TGTGCCAGCAACGAATTGAACACTGAAGCTTTCTTT.

There are a few counts of this clone. The J gene is TRBJ1-1, the V gene TRBV7-9; unclear D gene. The CDR3 has 16 residues. Germline V gene data show CDR1 as SEHNR and CDR2 as FQNEAQ (reference sequence). Trimming cost V 3 bases and J 2 bases, with 16 bases left between them. The CDR3, as DNA: TGTGCCAGCAGCTTCTTAACCCCCCCGGGAAACACTGAAGCTTTCTTT. Translated, it gives CASSFLTPPGNTEAFF.

By its share, this clone is medium-sized. V usage is TRBV7-6 and J usage is TRBJ2-1, with 8 bases aligning to TRBD1. V gave up 5 bases and J gave up 9 bases; unmatched junction bases: 6. The CDR3 spans 13 residues. Germline CDR1 reads SGHVS; CDR2 reads FNYEAQ. CDR3 in amino acids: CASSTSQGAEQFF. The DNA of the CDR3 is TGTGCCAGCAGCACGTCTCAGGGGGCTGAGCAGTTCTTC.

This chain links TRBV6-6 with TRBJ1-6; a weak D match, TRBD1 (5 bases). This CDR3 region has 15 residues. Germline lookup yields CDR1 MNHNY and CDR2 SVGAGI (reference sequence). Trimming removed 4 bases at V and 10 bases at J, with 17 bases between. The CDR3 DNA sequence: TGTGCCAGCAGTTCACGGGGTCCTCAGGGATCACCCCTCCACTTT. It is translated as CASSSRGPQGSPLHF.

A few counts support this clone. The rearrangement links TRBV4-2 to TRBJ2-1; TRBD1 matches 9 bases. The CDR3 has 17 amino acids. Germline V gene data show CDR1 as LGHNA and CDR2 as YNFKEQ. Trimming at V came to 3 bases and at J to 1 base, leaving 7 bases not matched to a gene. CDR3 protein: CASSHGNRGLSYNEQFF. CDR3 nucleotides: TGTGCCAGCAGCCATGGAAACAGGGGGCTTTCCTACAATGAGCAGTTCTTC.

The CDR3 protein is CASNRAGAETQYF. The CDR3 DNA follows: TGTGCCAGCAACAGAGCGGGGGCCGAGACCCAGTACTTC. This rearrangement joins TRBV25-1 to TRBJ2-5; TRBD2 matches at 8 bases. This CDR3 contains 13 residues. Germline trimming cut 7 bases from V and 5 bases from J; bases unmatched to any gene: 6. Germline V gene lookup returns CDR1 MGHDK and CDR2 SYGVNS.

The chain links TRBV5-1 to TRBJ1-5; TRBD1 aligns across 7 bases. Trimming at V came to 4 bases and at J to 1 base, leaving 5 bases not matched to a gene. The CDR3 has 15 residues. Looked up from germline, CDR1 is SGHRS and CDR2 is YFSETQ. The DNA for the CDR3 is TGCGCCAGCAGCCCCGGACAGGCAAGCAATCAGCCCCAGCATTTT. Amino acid sequence: CASSPGQASNQPQHF.